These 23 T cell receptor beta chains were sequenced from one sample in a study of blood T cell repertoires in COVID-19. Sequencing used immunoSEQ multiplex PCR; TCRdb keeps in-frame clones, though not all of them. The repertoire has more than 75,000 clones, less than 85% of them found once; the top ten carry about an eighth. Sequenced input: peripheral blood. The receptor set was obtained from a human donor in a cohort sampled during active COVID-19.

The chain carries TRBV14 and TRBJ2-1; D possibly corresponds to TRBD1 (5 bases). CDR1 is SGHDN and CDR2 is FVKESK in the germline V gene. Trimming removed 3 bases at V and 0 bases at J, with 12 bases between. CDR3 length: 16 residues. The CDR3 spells CASSQIQEISYNEQFF. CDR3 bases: TGTGCCAGCAGCCAGATACAGGAGATCTCCTACAATGAGCAGTTCTTC. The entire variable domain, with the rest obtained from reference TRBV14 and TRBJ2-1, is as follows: EAGVTQFPSHSVIEKGQTVTLRCDPISGHDNLYWYRRVMGKEIKFLLHFVKESKQDESGMPNNRFLAERTGGTYSTLKVQPAELEDSGVYFCASSQIQEISYNEQFFGPGTRLTVL.

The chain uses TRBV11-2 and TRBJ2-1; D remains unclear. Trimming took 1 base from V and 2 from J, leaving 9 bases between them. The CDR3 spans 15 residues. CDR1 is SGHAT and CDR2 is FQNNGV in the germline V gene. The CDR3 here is CASSLAPSAYNEQFF. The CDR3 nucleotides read TGTGCCAGCAGCTTAGCCCCGTCGGCCTACAATGAGCAGTTCTTC.

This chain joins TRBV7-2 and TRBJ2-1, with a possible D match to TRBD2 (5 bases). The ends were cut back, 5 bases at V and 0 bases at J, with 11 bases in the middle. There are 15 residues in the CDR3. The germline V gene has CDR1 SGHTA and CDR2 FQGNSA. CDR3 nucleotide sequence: TGTGCCAGCAGCCACCAAGGGAGCTCCTACAATGAGCAGTTCTTC. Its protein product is CASSHQGSSYNEQFF.

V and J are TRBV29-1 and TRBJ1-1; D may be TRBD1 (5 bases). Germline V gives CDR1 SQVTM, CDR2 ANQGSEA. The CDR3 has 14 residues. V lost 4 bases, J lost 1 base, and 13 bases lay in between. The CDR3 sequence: CSVGPGQGNTEAFF. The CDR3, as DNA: TGCAGCGTTGGCCCCGGGCAGGGGAACACTGAAGCTTTCTTT.

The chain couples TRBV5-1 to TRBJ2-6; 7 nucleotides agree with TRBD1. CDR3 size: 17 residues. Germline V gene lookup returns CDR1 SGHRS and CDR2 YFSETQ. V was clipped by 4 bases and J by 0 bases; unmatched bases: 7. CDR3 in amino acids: CASSPMTGNSGANVLTF. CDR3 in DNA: TGCGCCAGCAGCCCGATGACAGGGAACTCTGGGGCCAACGTCCTGACTTTC.

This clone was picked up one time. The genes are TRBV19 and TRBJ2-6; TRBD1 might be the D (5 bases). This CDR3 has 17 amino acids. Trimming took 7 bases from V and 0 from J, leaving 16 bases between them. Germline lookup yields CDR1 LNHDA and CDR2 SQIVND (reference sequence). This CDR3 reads CASNNRGLSSGANVLTF. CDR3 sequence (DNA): TGTGCCAGTAACAATAGGGGCCTAAGCTCTGGGGCCAACGTCCTGACTTTC.

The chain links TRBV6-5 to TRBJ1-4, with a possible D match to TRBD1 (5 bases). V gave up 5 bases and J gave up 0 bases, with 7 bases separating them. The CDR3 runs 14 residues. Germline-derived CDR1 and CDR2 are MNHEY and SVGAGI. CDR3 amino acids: CASSPTATNEKLFF. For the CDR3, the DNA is TGTGCCAGCAGTCCGACAGCAACTAATGAAAAACTGTTTTTT.

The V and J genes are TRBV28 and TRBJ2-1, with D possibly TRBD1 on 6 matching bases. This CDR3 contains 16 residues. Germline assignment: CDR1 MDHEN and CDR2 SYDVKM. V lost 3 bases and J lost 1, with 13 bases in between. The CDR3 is CASSFRRGRSYNEQFF. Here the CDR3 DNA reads TGTGCCAGCAGTTTTCGCAGGGGTCGTTCCTACAATGAGCAGTTCTTC. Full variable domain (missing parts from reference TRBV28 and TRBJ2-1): DVKVTQSSRYLVKRTGEKVFLECVQDMDHENMFWYRQDPGLGLRLIYFSYDVKMKEKGDIPEGYSVSREKKERFSLILESASTNQTSMYLCASSFRRGRSYNEQFFGPGTRLTVL.

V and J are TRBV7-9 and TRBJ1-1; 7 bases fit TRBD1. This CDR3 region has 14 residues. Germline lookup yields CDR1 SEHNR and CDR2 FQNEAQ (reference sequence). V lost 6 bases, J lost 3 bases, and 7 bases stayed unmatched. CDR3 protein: CASSSTGAYTEAFF. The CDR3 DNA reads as TGTGCCAGCAGTTCTACAGGGGCCTACACTGAAGCTTTCTTT.

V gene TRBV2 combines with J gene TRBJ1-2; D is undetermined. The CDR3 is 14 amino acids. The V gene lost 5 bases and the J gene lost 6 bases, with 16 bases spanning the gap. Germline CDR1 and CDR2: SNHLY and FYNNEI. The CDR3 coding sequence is TGTGCCAGCAGTACCCGAACAACGCTTCATGGCTACACCTTC. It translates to CASSTRTTLHGYTF.

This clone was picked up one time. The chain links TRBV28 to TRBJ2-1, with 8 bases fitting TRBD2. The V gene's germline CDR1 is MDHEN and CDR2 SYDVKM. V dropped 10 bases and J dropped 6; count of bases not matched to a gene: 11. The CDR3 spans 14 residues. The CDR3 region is CATVMERGFNEQFF. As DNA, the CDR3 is TGTGCCACCGTCATGGAGCGGGGGTTCAATGAGCAGTTCTTC.

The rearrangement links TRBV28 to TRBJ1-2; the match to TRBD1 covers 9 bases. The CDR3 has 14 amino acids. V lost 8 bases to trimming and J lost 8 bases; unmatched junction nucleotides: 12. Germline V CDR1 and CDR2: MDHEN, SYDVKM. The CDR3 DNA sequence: TGTGCCAGCCTGCAGGGAGGGACAGGGCACGGCTACACCTTC. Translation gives CASLQGGTGHGYTF.

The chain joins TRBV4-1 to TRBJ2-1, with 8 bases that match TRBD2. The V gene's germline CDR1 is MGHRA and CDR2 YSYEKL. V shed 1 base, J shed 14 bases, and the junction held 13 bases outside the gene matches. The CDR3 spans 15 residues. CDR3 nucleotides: TGCGCCAGCAGCCAAGTCAGCGGGGGCCCCGTCGAGAAGTTCTTC. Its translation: CASSQVSGGPVEKFF.

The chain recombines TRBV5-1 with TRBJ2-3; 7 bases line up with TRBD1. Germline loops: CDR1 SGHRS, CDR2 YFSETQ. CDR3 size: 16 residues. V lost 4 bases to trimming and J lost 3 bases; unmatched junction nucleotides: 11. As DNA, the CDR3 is TGCGCCAGCAGCCTCCCTGTAGGGGGCTTGACAGATACGCAGTATTTT. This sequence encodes CASSLPVGGLTDTQYF.

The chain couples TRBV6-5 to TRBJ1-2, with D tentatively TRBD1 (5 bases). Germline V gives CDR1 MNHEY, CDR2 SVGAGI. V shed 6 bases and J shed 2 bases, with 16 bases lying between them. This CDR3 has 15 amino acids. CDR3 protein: CASRQAKHYNYGYTF. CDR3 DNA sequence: TGTGCCAGCAGACAGGCTAAACACTACAACTATGGCTACACCTTC.

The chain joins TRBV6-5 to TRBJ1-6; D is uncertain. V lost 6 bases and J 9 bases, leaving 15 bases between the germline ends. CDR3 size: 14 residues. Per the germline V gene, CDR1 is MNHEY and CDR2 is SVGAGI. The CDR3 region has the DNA TGTGCCAGCAGGGTAGAGGGCTTTAGTTCACCCCTCCACTTT. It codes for CASRVEGFSSPLHF.

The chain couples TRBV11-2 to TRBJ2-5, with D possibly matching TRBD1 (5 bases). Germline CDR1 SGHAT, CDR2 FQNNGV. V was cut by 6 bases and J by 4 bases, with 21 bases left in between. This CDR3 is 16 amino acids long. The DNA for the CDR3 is TGTGCCAGCAGTTCTACCAGGGCCCCGAGAGGAGAGACCCAGTACTTC. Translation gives CASSSTRAPRGETQYF.

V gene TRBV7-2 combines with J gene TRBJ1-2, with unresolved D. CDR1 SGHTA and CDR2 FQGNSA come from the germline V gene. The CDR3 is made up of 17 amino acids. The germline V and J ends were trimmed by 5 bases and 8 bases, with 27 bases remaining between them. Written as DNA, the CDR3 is TGTGCCAGCAGCCAACTTCGACTGGACTCCTTTTATGGGGGCTACACCTTC. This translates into CASSQLRLDSFYGGYTF.

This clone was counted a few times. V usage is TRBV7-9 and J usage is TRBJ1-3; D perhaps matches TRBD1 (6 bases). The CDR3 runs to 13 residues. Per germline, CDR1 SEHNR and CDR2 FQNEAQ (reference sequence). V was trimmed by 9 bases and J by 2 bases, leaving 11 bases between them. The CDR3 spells CASHRDAGNTIYF. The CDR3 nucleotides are TGTGCCAGTCACAGGGATGCTGGAAACACCATATATTTT.

The DNA of the CDR3 is TGTGCCAGCAGCTTAGCGGTGGGACAGGGAATGCATGGCTACACCTTC. It yields the protein CASSLAVGQGMHGYTF. The chain links TRBV7-6 to TRBJ1-2; 9 bases line up with TRBD1. Losses at the gene ends were 0 bases for V and 6 bases for J; bases not matched to a gene: 8. The V gene's germline CDR1 is SGHVS and CDR2 FNYEAQ. The CDR3 has 16 amino acids.

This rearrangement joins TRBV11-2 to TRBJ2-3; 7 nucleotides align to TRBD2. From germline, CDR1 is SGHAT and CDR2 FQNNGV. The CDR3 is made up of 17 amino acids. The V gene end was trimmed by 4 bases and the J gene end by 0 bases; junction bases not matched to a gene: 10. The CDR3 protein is CASSSIILAESTDTQYF. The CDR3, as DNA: TGTGCCAGCAGCTCGATCATCCTAGCGGAGAGCACAGATACGCAGTATTTT.

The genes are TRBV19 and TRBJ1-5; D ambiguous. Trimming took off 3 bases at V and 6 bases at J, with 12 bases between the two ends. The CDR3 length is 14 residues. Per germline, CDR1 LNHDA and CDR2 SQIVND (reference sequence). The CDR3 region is CASSIPGEVQPQHF. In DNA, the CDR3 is TGTGCCAGTAGTATCCCTGGAGAGGTTCAGCCCCAGCATTTT. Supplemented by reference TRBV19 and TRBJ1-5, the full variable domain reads DGGITQSPKYLFRKEGQNVTLSCEQNLNHDAMYWYRQDPGQGLRLIYYSQIVNDFQKGDIAEGYSVSREKKESFPLTVTSAQKNPTAFYLCASSIPGEVQPQHFGDGTRLSIL.

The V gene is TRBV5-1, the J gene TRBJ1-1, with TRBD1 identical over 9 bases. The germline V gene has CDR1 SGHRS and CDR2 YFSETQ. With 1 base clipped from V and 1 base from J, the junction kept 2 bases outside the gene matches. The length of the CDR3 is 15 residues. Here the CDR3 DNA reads TGCGCCAGCAGCTTGACAGGGGGCTCGAACACTGAAGCTTTCTTT. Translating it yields CASSLTGGSNTEAFF.